A selection of T cell receptor beta chains follows, all from one sample in a study of neurological immune-mediated disorders. MiXCR was run by TCRdb on the 5' RACE reads, yielding one entry per CDR3 protein. Of 45,000 to 60,000 distinct CDR3 sequences listed, roughly 3.5% are singletons. Sequencing was carried out using PBMCs. These receptors were obtained from a young man with multiple sclerosis. CDR3s include the opening cysteine and the closing phenylalanine or tryptophan. Fields, in order: D gene, J gene, V gene, clone size, CDR3 DNA, CDR3 protein. D genes are given only for firm matches. Only some rows state a clone size, as once, few, many or a class for expanded clones.

D: TRBD2
J: TRBJ2-1
V: TRBV29-1
size: many
DNA: TGCAGCGTCAGGGGGGCGGCGGGAGGGCCTTTTGGCAATGAGCAGTTCTTC
CDR3: CSVRGAAGGPFGNEQFF

D: .
J: TRBJ2-7
V: TRBV5-1
size: .
DNA: TGCGCCAGCAGCCCACCTAGAGGGAGCTACGAGCAGTACTTC
CDR3: CASSPPRGSYEQYF

D: TRBD1
J: TRBJ1-1
V: TRBV5-1
size: many
DNA: TGCGCCAGCAGCAACCACCAGCCGACAGGGCTCTTGAACACTGAAGCTTTCTTT
CDR3: CASSNHQPTGLLNTEAFF

D: TRBD1
J: TRBJ2-1
V: TRBV11-1
size: many
DNA: TGTGCCAGCAGCTACTACAGGGGGAAGTCCTACAATGAGCAGTTCTTC
CDR3: CASSYYRGKSYNEQFF

D: .
J: TRBJ2-5
V: TRBV20-1
size: many
DNA: TGCAGTGCCAACGACCAGGACGGGAAAGAGACCCAGTACTTC
CDR3: CSANDQDGKETQYF

D: TRBD2
J: TRBJ2-7
V: TRBV29-1
size: many
DNA: TGCAGCGTTGAAGATCGGGTTAGCGGGATGGACGAGCAGTACTTC
CDR3: CSVEDRVSGMDEQYF

D: .
J: TRBJ2-1
V: TRBV25-1
size: many
DNA: TGTGCCAGCCAGACTTCTACGAGAACCTACAATGAGCAGTTCTTC
CDR3: CASQTSTRTYNEQFF

D: TRBD1
J: TRBJ1-2
V: TRBV5-1
size: many
DNA: TGCGCCAGCAGCCTCCTACCGGGACAGGGATCCTATGGCTACACCTTC
CDR3: CASSLLPGQGSYGYTF

D: TRBD2
J: TRBJ2-1
V: TRBV7-8
size: .
DNA: TGTGCCAGCGACCGTGGGGCGGGAGTAGCCTACAATGAGCAGTTCTTC
CDR3: CASDRGAGVAYNEQFF

D: .
J: TRBJ2-5
V: TRBV9
size: many
DNA: TGTGCCAGCAGCGTAGGAGGATTAGGAGTTAGAGAGACCCAGTACTTC
CDR3: CASSVGGLGVRETQYF

D: TRBD2
J: TRBJ2-7
V: TRBV2
size: many
DNA: TGTGCCAGCAGAGGGACTAGCTCCAGCTCCTACGAGCAGTACTTC
CDR3: CASRGTSSSSYEQYF

D: .
J: TRBJ2-7
V: TRBV12-3/TRBV12-4
size: many
DNA: TGTGCCAGCAGTAGAGGTGGACCCGTCTACGAGCAGTACTTC
CDR3: CASSRGGPVYEQYF

D: .
J: TRBJ1-1
V: TRBV29-1
size: many
DNA: TGCAGCGTTGATCGAGGGGCCAGTTTGAACACTGAAGCTTTCTTT
CDR3: CSVDRGASLNTEAFF

D: TRBD2
J: TRBJ2-2
V: TRBV5-6
size: many
DNA: TGTGCCAGCAGCTTGACTAGCGGGGGGAACACCGGGGAGCTGTTTTTT
CDR3: CASSLTSGGNTGELFF

D: .
J: TRBJ1-1
V: TRBV27
size: many
DNA: TGTGCCAGCAGTTTACGAGGAGGACATGAAGCTTTCTTT
CDR3: CASSLRGGHEAFF

D: TRBD1
J: TRBJ1-2
V: TRBV9
size: many
DNA: TGTGCCAGCAGCGACAGCCGGGACAGGGGGATAGGTGGCTACACCTTC
CDR3: CASSDSRDRGIGGYTF

D: TRBD2
J: TRBJ2-7
V: TRBV20-1
size: few
DNA: TGCAGTGCTGGGTATTATGGGGGGGGGAGTCCCTACGAGCAGTACTTC
CDR3: CSAGYYGGGSPYEQYF

D: .
J: TRBJ2-2
V: TRBV7-2
size: many
DNA: TGTGCCAGCAGCTTAGATGAGGCGGTCAGTACCGGGGAGCTGTTTTTT
CDR3: CASSLDEAVSTGELFF

D: TRBD1
J: TRBJ1-2
V: TRBV15
size: many
DNA: TGTGCCACCAGCGCAAAGCCGGGACAGGGGTTATTCGCCTTC
CDR3: CATSAKPGQGLFAF

D: .
J: TRBJ1-5
V: TRBV20-1
size: many
DNA: TGCAGTGGACAGCATAGCAATCAGCCCCAGCATTTT
CDR3: CSGQHSNQPQHF

D: .
J: TRBJ1-3
V: TRBV15
size: many
DNA: TGTGCCACCAGCGAGGGGACTGGAAACACCATATATTTT
CDR3: CATSEGTGNTIYF

D: .
J: TRBJ1-2
V: TRBV3-1
size: many
DNA: TGTGCCAGCAGCCAAGGCCCGGGGGGCTCTGGCTACACCTTC
CDR3: CASSQGPGGSGYTF

D: .
J: TRBJ2-1
V: TRBV5-1
size: many
DNA: TGCGCCAGCAGAGGCGGAGACGCTAGGATTGAGCAGTTCTTC
CDR3: CASRGGDARIEQFF

D: .
J: TRBJ2-3
V: TRBV27
size: many
DNA: TGTGCCAGCAGTTTATCGCACCGCACAGATACGCAGTATTTT
CDR3: CASSLSHRTDTQYF

D: TRBD2
J: TRBJ2-5
V: TRBV12-3/TRBV12-4
size: many
DNA: TGTGCCAGCAGTTTAGGGGGACTAGCGGGTTCAATGACGGAGACCCAGTACTTC
CDR3: CASSLGGLAGSMTETQYF

D: .
J: TRBJ1-4
V: TRBV7-9
size: many
DNA: TGTGCCAGCAGCTACCCAATTCGGGGGTATGAAAAACTGTTTTTT
CDR3: CASSYPIRGYEKLFF

D: .
J: TRBJ1-2
V: TRBV5-1
size: many
DNA: TGCGCCAGCACGACAGAGACTAACTATGGCTACACCTTC
CDR3: CASTTETNYGYTF

D: .
J: TRBJ2-3
V: TRBV12-3/TRBV12-4
size: many
DNA: TGTGCCAGCAGTCCCGGGGCGGGGGATACGCAGTATTTT
CDR3: CASSPGAGDTQYF

D: TRBD1
J: TRBJ1-1
V: TRBV5-1
size: many
DNA: TGCGCCAGCAGCCCGGACAGGGGGCCTACTGAAGCTTTCTTT
CDR3: CASSPDRGPTEAFF

D: TRBD2
J: TRBJ2-7
V: TRBV12-3/TRBV12-4
size: many
DNA: TGTGCCAGCAGCCCCGGGGGGATTACATCGGACGAGCAGTACTTC
CDR3: CASSPGGITSDEQYF

D: .
J: TRBJ1-6
V: TRBV5-6
size: few
DNA: TGTGCCAGCAGCCAGAAGGGGAATTCACCCCTCAACTTT
CDR3: CASSQKGNSPLNF

D: .
J: TRBJ1-1
V: TRBV14
size: many
DNA: TGTGCCAGCAGCCGCCACGCAGGGAACACTGAAGCTTTCTTT
CDR3: CASSRHAGNTEAFF

D: TRBD2
J: TRBJ2-5
V: TRBV20-1
size: many
DNA: TGCAGTGCCCGTGGCCAGCGGGGGCCTCAATTTACAGAAGAGACCCAGTACTTC
CDR3: CSARGQRGPQFTEETQYF

D: .
J: TRBJ1-3
V: TRBV3-1
size: many
DNA: TGTGCCAGCAGCCAAAATTCTGGAAACACCATATATTTT
CDR3: CASSQNSGNTIYF